Listed below are T cell receptor beta chains from one sample, sequenced in a study of shared clonotypes between healthy human individuals. Measured with immunoSEQ multiplex PCR; TCRdb has only the in-frame clones, and not every one. The sample has more than 2,000,000 clones, more than 80% seen once; the top ten hold 0.3% to 0.4%. Material for sequencing was naive CD4+ T cells from PBMCs. Receptor source: a man between 18 and 35 years old in good health. Some clones in this sample may be carry-over from other donors' samples. Both conserved end residues are part of each CDR3. A D gene is named only where the DNA matches it firmly. Some rows have no size entry. The others give once, few or many, or a class for an expanded clone.

clone size | D gene | J gene | V gene | CDR3 protein | CDR3 DNA
- | TRBD2 | TRBJ2-3 | TRBV5-1 | CASSLSGRKDSWGGITDTQYF | TGCGCCAGCAGCTTGAGCGGCCGAAAGGATAGTTGGGGAGGGATAACAGATACGCAGTATTTT
few | - | TRBJ2-5 | TRBV18 | CASSPGQETQYF | TGTGCCAGCTCACCGGGCCAAGAGACCCAGTACTTC
once | TRBD2 | TRBJ2-5 | TRBV6-5 | CASSYSTSGRKATQYF | TGTGCCAGCAGTTACTCGACTAGCGGGAGGAAGGCGACCCAGTACTTC
- | - | TRBJ2-3 | TRBV6-5 | CASRQTSGTQYF | TGTGCCAGCAGACAGACCTCAGGGACGCAGTATTTT
- | TRBD1 | TRBJ1-2 | TRBV4-3 | CASSPDRPTNYGYTF | TGCGCCAGCAGCCCGGACAGGCCTACTAACTATGGCTACACCTTC
once | - | TRBJ1-1 | TRBV10-2 | CASSESLGGRKNTEAFF | TGCGCCAGCAGTGAGTCCTTGGGAGGGCGGAAGAACACTGAAGCTTTCTTT
once | - | TRBJ2-1 | TRBV4-1 | CASSLGLLSSYNEQFF | TGCGCCAGCAGCCTCGGACTCCTGAGCTCCTACAATGAGCAGTTCTTC
- | - | TRBJ1-1 | TRBV5-1 | CASFPMPMNTEAFF | TGCGCCAGCTTCCCGATGCCTATGAACACTGAAGCTTTCTTT
once | TRBD1 | TRBJ1-3 | TRBV28 | CASSYGTGRSGNTIYF | TGTGCCAGCAGTTACGGGACAGGGAGGTCTGGAAACACCATATATTTT
- | - | TRBJ1-4 | TRBV6-1 | CASSDHATNEKLFF | TGTGCCAGCAGTGACCATGCGACTAATGAAAAACTGTTTTTT